This T cell receptor beta chain was captured in a study of technical replicates of blood from a handful of donors. Clones were sequenced by immunoSEQ multiplex PCR, and TCRdb holds only the in-frame ones, with some missing. The table lists roughly 92,000 clones, approximately 95% of them singletons. CDR1 and CDR2 from the germline V gene are MNHEY and SVGAGI. The CDR3 extends over 14 amino acids. V trimming: 5 bases; J trimming: 9 bases; junction bases outside the gene matches: 7. The sample taken for sequencing was T cells isolated from PBMCs. This rearrangement joins TRBV6-5 to TRBJ2-1; TRBD2 aligns across 10 bases. The TCR was taken from a human donor in good health. CDR3 DNA: TGTGCCAGCAGTCCTGGGGGACTAGCGATTGAGCAGTTCTTC. Encoded protein: CASSPGGLAIEQFF.